This passage covers 31 T cell receptor beta chains from one sample sequenced in a study of response to subunit inactivated influenza vaccine. One entry per CDR3 protein results from TCRdb running MiXCR on the RT-PCR reads. The sample yields over 150,000 distinct CDR3 sequences, around a tenth seen once. Material: CD8+ T cells sorted from PBMCs, obtained about 24 months after vaccination. These receptors were obtained from a man aged 45 to 75 who received an inactivated influenza vaccine.

This clonotype was seen ten or more times. The genes are TRBV5-1 and TRBJ2-1; D possibly matches TRBD1 or TRBD2 (5 bases each). Per germline, CDR1 SGHRS and CDR2 YFSETQ. The CDR3 is 14 amino acids. Trimming shortened V by 3 bases and J by 8 bases, and 15 bases separated the two germline ends. CDR3: CASSYGTTGDEQFF. DNA for the CDR3: TGCGCCAGCAGCTACGGGACGACGGGCGATGAGCAGTTCTTC.

This chain uses TRBV7-9 with TRBJ1-4; 7 nucleotides line up with TRBD1. The CDR3 loop spans 16 amino acids. The junction had 13 bases not matched to a gene; V was cut back by 4 bases and J by 8 bases. Germline V gives CDR1 SEHNR, CDR2 FQNEAQ (reference sequence). As DNA, the CDR3 is TGTGCCAGCAGCTGGTTAGCCGGGACAGAAAAAGAAAAACTGTTTTTT. Amino acids: CASSWLAGTEKEKLFF.

This clonotype was counted a few times. This chain joins TRBV11-2 and TRBJ2-7; 10 positions agree with TRBD2. The CDR3 runs 15 residues. Looked up from germline, CDR1 is SGHAT and CDR2 is FQNNGV. Unmatched junction bases numbered 6, after V lost 1 base and J lost 6 bases. The CDR3 loop reads CASSLGFLAGAEQYF. The CDR3 DNA sequence: TGTGCCAGCAGCTTAGGCTTCCTAGCGGGAGCCGAGCAGTACTTC.

There are many counts of this clonotype. This sequence joins TRBV12-3 or TRBV12-4 and TRBJ2-5; TRBD2 aligns across 7 bases. V dropped 5 bases and J dropped 2; count of bases not matched to a gene: 5. The CDR3 is made up of 14 amino acids. As DNA, the CDR3 is TGTGCCAGCAGTCCACTAGCGCCTCAAGAGACCCAGTACTTC. This codes for CASSPLAPQETQYF.

This clonotype was seen only a few times. V is TRBV6-5 and J is TRBJ1-1; D gene uncertain. This CDR3 region has 14 residues. Germline assignment: CDR1 MNHEY and CDR2 SVGAGI. Trimming removed 2 bases at V and 5 bases at J, with 12 bases between. The CDR3 protein is CASSYKVRRTEAFF. In DNA form, the CDR3 reads TGTGCCAGCAGTTACAAGGTCCGGCGGACTGAAGCTTTCTTT.

This clonotype was picked up many times. The chain combines TRBV5-1 with TRBJ2-1; the match to TRBD2 covers 11 bases. The CDR3 has 18 residues. Germline V gene sequence: CDR1 SGHRS, CDR2 YFSETQ. V was clipped by 1 base and J by 0 bases; unmatched bases: 6. CDR3 loop: CASSLSSGRLSSYNEQFF. The CDR3 DNA is TGCGCCAGCAGCTTGTCTAGCGGGAGGCTGAGCTCCTACAATGAGCAGTTCTTC. Full variable domain (remainder filled in from reference TRBV5-1 and TRBJ2-1): KAGVTQTPRYLIKTRGQQVTLSCSPISGHRSVSWYQQTPGQGLQFLFEYFSETQRNKGNFPGRFSGRQFSNSRSEMNVSTLELGDSALYLCASSLSSGRLSSYNEQFFGPGTRLTVL.

This clonotype occurred a few times. The chain links TRBV7-6 to TRBJ2-2; D gene unclear. The germline CDR1 and CDR2 sequences are SGHVS and FNYEAQ. V lost 3 bases, J lost 3 bases, and 8 bases lay in between. This CDR3 region has 14 residues. The CDR3 DNA sequence: TGTGCCAGCAGCTTCTTTCTGGACACCGGGGAGCTGTTTTTT. Its protein product is CASSFFLDTGELFF.

The chain uses TRBV24-1 and TRBJ1-2; no definite D call. The ends were cut back, 9 bases at V and 2 bases at J, with 9 bases in the middle. The CDR3 runs 12 residues. CDR1 KGHDR and CDR2 SFDVKD come from the germline V gene. Here the CDR3 reads CATADGNYGYTF. In DNA, the CDR3 is TGTGCCACCGCCGACGGGAACTATGGCTACACCTTC.

The V call is TRBV20-1, the J call TRBJ2-1; TRBD2 matches 15 bases. The germline V gene encodes CDR1 DFQATT and CDR2 SNEGSKA (reference sequence). The CDR3 runs 13 residues. Trimming removed 5 bases from V and 8 bases from J; junction bases left unmatched: 1. CDR3 nucleotide sequence: TGCAGTGCTTGGACTAGCGGGAGGGATGAGCAGTTCTTC. It is translated as CSAWTSGRDEQFF.

CDR3 DNA: TGTGCCAGCAGCGTAGGGTTCACTAGCGGGAGGGTGGACAATGAGCAGTTCTTC. Translated, it gives CASSVGFTSGRVDNEQFF. The J gene is TRBJ2-1, the V gene TRBV9; 13 nucleotides match TRBD2. In germline, CDR1 is SGDLS, CDR2 YYNGEE. The CDR3 has 18 residues. The V gene end was trimmed by 0 bases and the J gene end by 5 bases; junction bases not matched to a gene: 8.

The V and J genes are TRBV14 and TRBJ2-2; the D gene is possibly TRBD1 (6 bases). This CDR3 is built from 15 residues. V shed 4 bases and J shed 4 bases, with 13 bases lying between them. Germline V gene sequence: CDR1 SGHDN, CDR2 FVKESK. The DNA for the CDR3 is TGTGCCAGCAGCCTCGGACGGACAGCCACCGGGGAGCTGTTTTTT. Amino acid sequence: CASSLGRTATGELFF.

The chain uses TRBV6-6 and TRBJ2-2; D perhaps matches TRBD2 (6 bases). This CDR3 is built from 13 residues. V gave up 11 bases and J gave up 6 bases, with 16 bases separating them. Germline CDR1 is MNHNY and CDR2 is SVGAGI (reference sequence). CDR3 sequence: CAAGGPYSGELFF. The DNA of the CDR3 is TGTGCCGCCGGAGGGCCCTACTCCGGGGAGCTGTTTTTT.

The chain has TRBV12-3 or TRBV12-4 and TRBJ2-1; the D is unclear. CDR3 length: 14 residues. Trimming cost V 3 bases and J 7 bases, with 13 bases left between them. CDR3 region: CASSFDRALNEQFF. CDR3 nucleotide sequence: TGTGCCAGCAGTTTCGACCGAGCCTTGAATGAGCAGTTCTTC.

There are many counts of this clonotype. The chain uses TRBV6-2 or TRBV6-3 and TRBJ2-7; D could derive from TRBD1 or TRBD2 (5 bases each). This CDR3 region has 18 residues. Germline CDR1 and CDR2: MNHEY and SVGEGT. The V gene lost 5 bases and the J gene lost 3 bases, with 26 bases spanning the gap. The CDR3, as DNA: TGTGCCAGCAGTGACCCCAGCGAGGGGCCCGCCGCCTTCTACGAGCAGTACTTC. This codes for CASSDPSEGPAAFYEQYF.

Points on this clonotype: An end of the junction differs from the germline gene, which may be a read error. The chain uses TRBV27 and TRBJ2-7; D possibly uses TRBD1 or TRBD2 (5 bases each). Germline V gene sequence: CDR1 MNHEY, CDR2 SMNVEV (reference sequence). This CDR3 has 15 residues. DNA for the CDR3: TGTGCCAGCAGTATATCCGGGACCCCCCGGAACGAGCAGTACTTC. This encodes CASSISGTPRNEQYF.

V usage is TRBV12-3 or TRBV12-4 and J usage is TRBJ1-5; 9 bases map to TRBD1. The CDR3 consists of 15 residues. V lost 3 bases to trimming and J lost 2 bases; unmatched junction nucleotides: 2. The chain's CDR3 is CASSLGQGRNQPQHF. DNA for the CDR3: TGTGCCAGCAGTTTGGGACAGGGTCGCAATCAGCCCCAGCATTTT.

J is TRBJ2-7 and V is TRBV13; 11 nucleotides match TRBD1. CDR3 length equals 15 residues. J lost 2 bases, V lost 4 bases, and 4 bases had no gene match. CDR1 is PRHDT and CDR2 is FYEKMQ in the germline V gene (reference sequence). DNA for the CDR3: TGTGCCAGCAGCTACCGGGACAGGGGGACCTACGAGCAGTACTTC. Translating it yields CASSYRDRGTYEQYF.

J is TRBJ2-1 and V is TRBV14, with a weak D call TRBD2 (6 bases). The CDR3 has 17 amino acids. Trimming cost V 6 bases and J 4 bases, with 22 bases left between them. Germline CDR1 and CDR2: SGHDN and FVKESK. The CDR3 DNA reads as TGTGCCAGCAGTCCCCCAGTACCGGGGGTGGTTTACAATGAGCAGTTCTTC. Translation: CASSPPVPGVVYNEQFF.

This chain connects TRBV27 to TRBJ1-5, with D unresolved. The CDR3 sequence is 14 residues long. V lost 3 bases, J lost 6 bases, and 12 bases lay in between. Germline V gene data show CDR1 as MNHEY and CDR2 as SMNVEV (reference sequence). CDR3 residues: CASSLYGIGQPQHF. CDR3 nucleotides: TGTGCCAGCAGTTTGTACGGGATAGGTCAGCCCCAGCATTTT.

This clonotype has at least ten counts. The chain couples TRBV7-9 to TRBJ2-1; D is ambiguous. V lost 0 bases and J 4 bases, leaving 7 bases between the germline ends. In germline, CDR1 is SEHNR, CDR2 FQNEAQ (reference sequence). This CDR3 region has 14 residues. CDR3 sequence reads: CASSLAGRYNEQFF. The CDR3, as DNA: TGTGCCAGCAGCTTAGCGGGAAGGTACAATGAGCAGTTCTTC.

This clonotype has ten or more counts. The genes are TRBV12-3 or TRBV12-4 and TRBJ2-7; 11 positions match TRBD1. J lost 6 bases, V lost 4 bases, and 5 bases had no gene match. The CDR3 length is 14 residues. For the CDR3, the DNA is TGTGCCAGCAGTTCCCGGACAGGGGGCCCCGAGCAGTACTTC. Encoded protein: CASSSRTGGPEQYF.

The J gene is TRBJ1-1, the V gene TRBV20-1; D not resolved. CDR3 length: 10 residues. Looked up from germline, CDR1 is DFQATT and CDR2 is SNEGSKA (reference sequence). With 7 bases removed from V and 2 bases from J, the gap between germline ends came to 5 bases. The CDR3 bases are TGCAGTGGCGTTAACACTGAAGCTTTCTTT. This gives the protein CSGVNTEAFF.

This clonotype was observed a few times. The genes are TRBV7-2 and TRBJ2-1; the match to TRBD2 covers 10 bases. CDR1 and CDR2 from the germline V gene are SGHTA and FQGNSA. The CDR3 sequence is 17 residues long. After removal of 6 bases from V and 7 bases from J, the junction contained 15 bases not matched to a gene. Written as DNA, the CDR3 is TGTGCCAGCAGTCCCCTAGCGGGGGCCCCTCACTTTAATGAGCAGTTCTTC. It codes for CASSPLAGAPHFNEQFF. The entire variable domain, with the rest obtained from reference TRBV7-2 and TRBJ2-1, is as follows: GAGVSQSPSNKVTEKGKDVELRCDPISGHTALYWYRQSLGQGLEFLIYFQGNSAPDKSGLPSDRFSAERTGGSVSTLTIQRTQQEDSAVYLCASSPLAGAPHFNEQFFGPGTRLTVL.

This clonotype was seen at least ten times. CDR3 in DNA: TGCAGCGTTGAAGTTAGGGGGCCCGGGTATGAGCAGTTCTTC. It specifies CSVEVRGPGYEQFF. V gene TRBV29-1 combines with J gene TRBJ2-1; 7 bases align to TRBD1. V was clipped by 1 base and J by 8 bases; unmatched bases: 8. The germline V gene encodes CDR1 SQVTM and CDR2 ANQGSEA. This CDR3 is 14 amino acids long.

This clonotype was counted many times. The chain uses TRBV6-5 and TRBJ2-1; D is unresolved. The CDR3 contains 11 residues. V dropped 5 bases and J dropped 9 bases, with 8 bases sitting between them. The germline V gene encodes CDR1 MNHEY and CDR2 SVGAGI. The CDR3 loop is CASSRNGEQFF. CDR3 DNA sequence: TGTGCCAGCAGTAGAAATGGTGAGCAGTTCTTC.

About this clonotype: One end of the junction does not line up with germline, which may come from a read error. The J gene is TRBJ2-5, the V gene TRBV6-2 or TRBV6-3; D ambiguous. The length of the CDR3 is 13 residues. CDR1 and CDR2 from the germline V gene are MNHEY and SVGEGT. The CDR3 region is CASSYAASADQTF. DNA for the CDR3: TGTGCCAGCAGTTACGCAGCTTCGGCCGATCAGACCTTC.

V is TRBV5-1 and J is TRBJ2-3; the D gene is possibly TRBD2 (7 bases). V was cut by 2 bases and J by 3 bases, with 13 bases left in between. CDR3 length equals 15 residues. Germline V gene lookup returns CDR1 SGHRS and CDR2 YFSETQ. The CDR3 DNA sequence: TGCGCCAGCAGCTTAAAAGGGGGGGCAACAGATACGCAGTATTTT. It is translated as CASSLKGGATDTQYF.

This clonotype was seen a few times. The chain employs TRBV13 and TRBJ2-7; possibly TRBD1 for D (6 bases). Trimming pared 5 bases from V and 3 bases from J, leaving 17 bases between. Germline CDR1 reads PRHDT; CDR2 reads FYEKMQ (reference sequence). This CDR3 is 15 amino acids long. The CDR3 here is CASSPDRSPFYEQYF. The CDR3 DNA reads TGTGCCAGCAGCCCAGACAGGAGCCCCTTCTACGAGCAGTACTTC.

Only a few counts were recorded for this clonotype. The chain carries TRBV7-8 and TRBJ2-5; D gene uncertain. The length of the CDR3 is 16 residues. The germline gives CDR1 SGHVS, CDR2 FQNEAQ. Trimming removed 2 bases from V and 1 base from J, with 14 bases in between. DNA of the CDR3: TGTGCCAGCAGCTTATTGGATGGCGGCAGCCAAGAGACCCAGTACTTC. Protein sequence: CASSLLDGGSQETQYF.

This clonotype occurred a few times. This chain uses TRBV12-3 or TRBV12-4 with TRBJ1-3; D uncertain. The CDR3 spans 16 residues. The ends were cut back, 5 bases at V and 4 bases at J, with 18 bases in the middle. CDR3 nucleotides: TGTGCCAGCAGTAGTCCCTGGGGAGGAAGGGGAAACACCATATATTTT. Translation: CASSSPWGGRGNTIYF.

This clonotype appeared a few times. The V and J genes are TRBV20-1 and TRBJ1-2, with 8 bases aligning to TRBD1. This CDR3 region has 16 residues. Germline V gives CDR1 DFQATT, CDR2 SNEGSKA (reference sequence). Germline trimming cut 3 bases from V and 1 base from J; bases unmatched to any gene: 10. CDR3 residues: CSARPTGQGHNYGYTF. CDR3 nucleotide sequence: TGCAGTGCTAGGCCAACCGGACAGGGCCATAACTATGGCTACACCTTC.